This passage covers 24 T cell receptor beta chains from one sample sequenced in a study of monozygotic twins with inflammatory bowel disease. Each CDR3 protein gets one entry in TCRdb, which reprocessed the 5' RACE reads and gives no DNA. Its listing shows 200,000 to 250,000 distinct CDR3 sequences. The source material was blood. The receptors here all came from a human donor with ulcerative colitis or Crohn's disease, or a healthy co-twin of an affected twin (not recorded which).

CDR3 in amino acids: CASSLTSGAFF. The genes are TRBV12-3 or TRBV12-4 and TRBJ1-1. The CDR3 spans 11 residues.

The chain is built from TRBV6-5 and TRBJ1-1. The CDR3 consists of 16 residues. Germline values: CDR1 MNHEY, CDR2 SVGAGI. The CDR3 sequence is CASSYSADTTGLMAFF.

CDR3 loop: CASMGPDISSYEQYF. This sequence joins TRBV12-3 or TRBV12-4 and TRBJ2-7; the TCRdb D gene call, TRBD1, has no DNA to confirm it. The CDR3 spans 15 residues.

Here the CDR3 reads CASSLVVGGTSYEQYF. J is TRBJ2-7 and V is TRBV5-1; TCRdb reports TRBD2, a call that lacks DNA to check it against. CDR1 and CDR2 (germline): SGHRS, YFSETQ. This CDR3 comprises 16 residues.

This chain links TRBV7-2 with TRBJ2-7. This CDR3 region has 13 residues. The germline CDR1 and CDR2 sequences are SGHTA and FQGNSA. The chain's CDR3 is CVSSLVTGIEQYF.

The rearrangement uses TRBV10-3 and TRBJ1-2; TCRdb designates TRBD1, a call that cannot be tested without DNA. Looked up from germline, CDR1 is ENHRY and CDR2 is SYGVKD. There are 13 residues in the CDR3. This chain's CDR3 is CAIITQGTYGYTF.

The CDR3 sequence: CASSVGGGPSDTQYF. The chain joins TRBV9 to TRBJ2-3; the TRBD2 assignment by TCRdb is unverifiable without DNA. This CDR3 has 15 amino acids. Germline V gene sequence: CDR1 SGDLS, CDR2 YYNGEE.

The rearrangement joins TRBV29-1 to TRBJ2-7. Germline CDR1 is SQVTM and CDR2 is ANQGSEA. The CDR3 runs 14 residues. The CDR3 here is CSVEMAGSSYEQYF.

The chain joins TRBV19 to TRBJ2-1; TCRdb picks TRBD1, but there is no DNA to check that call. Germline values: CDR1 LNHDA, CDR2 SQIVND (reference sequence). The CDR3 contains 14 residues. The CDR3 protein is CASKLGRDYNEQFF.

The chain uses TRBV15 and TRBJ2-1. Germline lookup yields CDR1 LNHNV and CDR2 YYDKDF (reference sequence). The CDR3 sequence is 15 residues long. The CDR3: CATSFGRSSYNEQFF.

V and J are TRBV15 and TRBJ2-3; there is no DNA to check the TCRdb D call of TRBD2. The CDR3 is made up of 17 amino acids. Germline V gives CDR1 LNHNV, CDR2 YYDKDF (reference sequence). The CDR3 loop is CATSRPLLAGGVGAQYF. The entire variable domain, with the rest obtained from reference TRBV15 and TRBJ2-3, is as follows: DAMVIQNPRYQVTQFGKPVTLSCSQTLNHNVMYWYQQKSSQAPKLLFHYYDKDFNNEADTPDNFQSRRPNTSFCFLDIRSPGLGDTAMYLCATSRPLLAGGVGAQYFGPGTRLTVL.

The rearrangement uses TRBV7-8 and TRBJ2-2. The CDR3 contains 16 residues. Germline CDR1 reads SGHVS; CDR2 reads FQNEAQ. The chain's CDR3 is CASSPKDIPDTGELFF.

The chain has TRBV7-2 and TRBJ1-1; TCRdb names TRBD1, which stays unverified in the absence of DNA. The germline CDR1 and CDR2 sequences are SGHTA and FQGNSA. This CDR3 has 15 amino acids. The CDR3 protein is CASSQGYRGGTEAFF.

V and J are TRBV7-8 and TRBJ1-3; TCRdb's assignment of TRBD1 cannot be checked, as there is no DNA. The CDR3 runs to 15 residues. Germline-derived CDR1 and CDR2 are SGHVS and FQNEAQ. CDR3 protein: CASSLVGVTGNTIYF. Based on the CDR3 plus reference TRBV7-8 and TRBJ1-3, the full variable domain is GAGVSQSPRYKVAKRGQDVALRCDPISGHVSLFWYQQALGQGPEFLTYFQNEAQLDKSGLPSDRFFAERPEGSVSTLKIQRTQQEDSAVYLCASSLVGVTGNTIYFGEGSWLTVV.

The chain has TRBV13 and TRBJ1-4; the TRBD1 assignment by TCRdb is unverifiable without DNA. Per germline, CDR1 PRHDT and CDR2 FYEKMQ (reference sequence). The CDR3 spans 16 residues. CDR3 sequence: CASSRSRGAGFEKLFF.

This chain links TRBV6-4 with TRBJ2-3; the TCRdb call, TRBD1, lacks DNA for checking. This CDR3 is built from 15 residues. Germline CDR1 and CDR2: MRHNA and SNTAGT. The CDR3 loop is CASSDSGGYGDTQYF.

The rearrangement links TRBV20-1 to TRBJ2-1; with no DNA, the TCRdb D assignment of TRBD2 cannot be verified. Germline V CDR1 and CDR2: DFQATT, SNEGSKA (reference sequence). The CDR3 sequence is 15 residues long. The CDR3 spells CSARALAGGLNEQFF.

The chain couples TRBV12-3 or TRBV12-4 to TRBJ2-1; TCRdb calls TRBD2, which cannot be checked without DNA. The CDR3 is 15 amino acids. This CDR3 reads CASTLTSGALNEQFF.

The V and J genes are TRBV5-4 and TRBJ2-2; TCRdb returns TRBD1, unconfirmable since there is no DNA. In germline, CDR1 is SGHNT, CDR2 YYREEE (reference sequence). The CDR3 sequence is 15 residues long. The CDR3 sequence: CASGRQGAWTGELFF.

J is TRBJ1-5 and V is TRBV19; TCRdb returns TRBD1, unconfirmable since there is no DNA. Germline lookup yields CDR1 LNHDA and CDR2 SQIVND (reference sequence). The CDR3 is made up of 14 amino acids. The CDR3 is CASSPGQGSQPQHF.

This chain's CDR3 is CASSPMTGVYEQYF. The rearrangement links TRBV6-1 to TRBJ2-7; with no DNA, the TCRdb D assignment of TRBD1 cannot be verified. The CDR3 totals 14 residues. Germline loops: CDR1 MNHNS, CDR2 SASEGT.

The CDR3 region is CASSLSLESYEQYF. The chain combines TRBV12-3 or TRBV12-4 with TRBJ2-7. The length of the CDR3 is 14 residues.

V gene TRBV5-1 combines with J gene TRBJ2-7; TCRdb selects TRBD2, and the lack of DNA leaves this call unchecked. CDR3 length: 13 residues. Germline V gives CDR1 SGHRS, CDR2 YFSETQ. CDR3 amino acids: CASLGLAGYEQYF.

The chain uses TRBV5-1 and TRBJ1-1; lacking DNA, the TRBD1 call made by TCRdb goes unchecked. Germline V gene data show CDR1 as SGHRS and CDR2 as YFSETQ. This CDR3 region has 14 residues. CDR3 protein: CASKIGTANTEAFF.